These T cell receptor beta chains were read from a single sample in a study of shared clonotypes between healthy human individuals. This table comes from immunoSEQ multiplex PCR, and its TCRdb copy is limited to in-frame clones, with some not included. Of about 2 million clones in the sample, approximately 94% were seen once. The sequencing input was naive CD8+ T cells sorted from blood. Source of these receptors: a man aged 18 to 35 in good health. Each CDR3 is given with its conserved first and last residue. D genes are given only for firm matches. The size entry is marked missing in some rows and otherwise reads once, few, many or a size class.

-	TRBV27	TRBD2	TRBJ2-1	CASSFLGTSGIPYNEQFF	TGTGCCAGCAGTTTCCTAGGGACTAGCGGGATTCCCTACAATGAGCAGTTCTTC
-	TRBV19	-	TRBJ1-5	CASSIGGSNQPQHF	TGTGCCAGTAGTATAGGCGGTTCCAATCAGCCCCAGCATTTT
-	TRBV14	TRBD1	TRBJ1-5	CASSHDRGRSAQHF	TGTGCCAGCAGCCATGACAGGGGTCGCTCGGCCCAGCATTTT
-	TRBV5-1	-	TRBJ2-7	CASSVRTGYEQYF	TGCGCCAGCAGCGTAAGAACAGGGTACGAGCAGTACTTC
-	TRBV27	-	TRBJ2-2	CASSLKPITGELFF	TGTGCCAGCAGTTTAAAACCCATCACCGGGGAGCTGTTTTTT
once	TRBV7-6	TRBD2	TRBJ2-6	CASRPLAGLSSGANVLTF	TGTGCCAGCAGACCCCTAGCGGGCCTTTCCTCTGGGGCCAACGTCCTGACTTTC
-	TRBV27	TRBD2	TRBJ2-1	CASSLSSWGLAGKHEQFF	TGTGCCAGCAGTTTATCTTCTTGGGGACTAGCGGGGAAGCATGAGCAGTTCTTC
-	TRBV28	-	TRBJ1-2	CASSAGETYGYTF	TGTGCCAGCAGTGCGGGAGAAACCTATGGCTACACCTTC
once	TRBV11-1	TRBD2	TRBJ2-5	CASSPGLAGGLVQETQYF	TGTGCCAGCAGCCCCGGACTAGCGGGGGGGCTCGTCCAAGAGACCCAGTACTTC
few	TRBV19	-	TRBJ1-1	CASSIQGLYTEAFF	TGTGCCAGTAGTATCCAGGGGCTTTACACTGAAGCTTTCTTT
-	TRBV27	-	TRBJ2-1	CASSLYGVYNEQFF	TGTGCCAGCAGTTTATACGGGGTATACAATGAGCAGTTCTTC
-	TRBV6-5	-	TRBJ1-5	CASSYGQNNQPQHF	TGTGCCAGCAGTTACGGTCAGAACAATCAGCCCCAGCATTTT
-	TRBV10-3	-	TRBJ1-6	CAISEWGSEGNSPLHF	TGTGCCATCAGTGAATGGGGCAGCGAAGGTAATTCACCCCTCCACTTT
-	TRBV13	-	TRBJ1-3	CASSRGDLPGNTIYF	TGTGCCAGCAGCCGGGGGGATCTCCCGGGAAACACCATATATTTT
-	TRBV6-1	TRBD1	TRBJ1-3	CASRRDSYSGNTIYF	TGTGCCAGCAGGCGGGACAGTTACTCTGGAAACACCATATATTTT
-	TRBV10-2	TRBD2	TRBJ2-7	CASRPSREGPLEQYF	TGCGCCAGCAGGCCCTCTCGGGAGGGCCCTCTGGAGCAGTACTTC
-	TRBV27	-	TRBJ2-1	CASSLVAFNEQFF	TGTGCCAGCAGTTTAGTGGCATTCAATGAGCAGTTCTTC
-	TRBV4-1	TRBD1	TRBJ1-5	CASSQDSGQGVNQPQHF	TGCGCCAGCAGCCAAGATTCGGGACAGGGGGTCAATCAGCCCCAGCATTTT
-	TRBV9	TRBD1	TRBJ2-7	CASSVDGTGVGEQYF	TGTGCCAGCAGCGTAGACGGGACAGGGGTAGGGGAGCAGTACTTC
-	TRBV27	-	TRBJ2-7	CASARQVTLYEQYF	TGTGCCAGCGCCAGACAGGTAACCCTCTACGAGCAGTACTTC
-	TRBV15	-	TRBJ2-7	CATSPGRGYEQYF	TGTGCCACCAGCCCGGGCAGGGGATACGAGCAGTACTTC